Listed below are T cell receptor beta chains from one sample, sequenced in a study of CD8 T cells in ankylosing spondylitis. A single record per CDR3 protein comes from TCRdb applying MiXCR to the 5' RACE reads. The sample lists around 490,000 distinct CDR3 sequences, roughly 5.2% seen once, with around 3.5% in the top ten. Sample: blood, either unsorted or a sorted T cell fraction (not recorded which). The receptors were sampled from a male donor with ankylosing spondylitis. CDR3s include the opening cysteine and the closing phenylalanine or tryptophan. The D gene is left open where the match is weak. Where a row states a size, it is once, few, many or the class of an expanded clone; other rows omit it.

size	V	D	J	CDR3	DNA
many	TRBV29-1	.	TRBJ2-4	CSARGLRAGNIQYF	.
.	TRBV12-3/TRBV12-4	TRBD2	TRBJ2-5	CASSHRLAGGQETQYF	TGTGCCAGCAGTCACCGACTAGCGGGGGGGCAGGAGACCCAGTACTTC
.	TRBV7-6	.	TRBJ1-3	CASSTYQSSGNTIYF	TGTGCCAGCAGCACCTATCAGAGCTCTGGAAACACCATATATTTT
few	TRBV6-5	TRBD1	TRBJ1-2	CASSYQGVPSYGYTF	TGTGCCAGCAGTTACCAGGGGGTACCTAGCTATGGCTACACCTTC
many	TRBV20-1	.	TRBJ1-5	CSATVWGRGNQPQHF	TGCAGTGCTACTGTCTGGGGTAGGGGCAATCAGCCCCAGCATTTT
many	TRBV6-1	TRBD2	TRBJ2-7	CASSRLAGRYEQYF	TGTGCCAGCAGTCGACTAGCGGGAAGGTACGAGCAGTACTTC
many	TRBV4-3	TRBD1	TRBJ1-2	CASSQTYSGTGKKSTF	TGCGCCAGCAGCCAAACTTACTCCGGGACAGGAAAAAAGAGTACCTTC
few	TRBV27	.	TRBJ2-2	CASSLRGARTGELFF	TGTGCCAGCAGTTTACGGGGGGCGAGGACCGGGGAGCTGTTTTTT
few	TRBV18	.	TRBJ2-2	CASSPGKVNTGELFF	TGTGCCAGCTCACCAGGGAAAGTCAACACCGGGGAGCTGTTTTTT
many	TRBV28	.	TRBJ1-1	CASSFSAQNTEAFF	TGTGCCAGCAGTTTCTCCGCGCAGAACACTGAAGCTTTCTTT
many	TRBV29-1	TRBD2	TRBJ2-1	CSVQRERTYNEQFF	TGCAGCGTTCAGCGGGAGCGGACCTACAATGAGCAGTTCTTC
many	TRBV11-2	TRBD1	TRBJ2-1	CASSRDRDHEQFF	TGTGCCAGCAGCCGGGACAGGGATCATGAGCAGTTCTTC
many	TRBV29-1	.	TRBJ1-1	CSASSPGLEAFF	TGCAGCGCCTCAAGTCCGGGGCTGGAAGCTTTCTTT
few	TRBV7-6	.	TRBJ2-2	CASRLPGHLTGELFF	TGTGCCAGCAGACTACCGGGACACCTCACCGGGGAGCTGTTTTTT